This T cell receptor (beta chain) is drawn from a study of Ad26.COV2.S vaccination and SARS-CoV-2 variants (dated by TCRdb to the early 2020s). Background on the whole study: Donors in the vaccine arm were drawn from COV1001, a multicentre, randomized, double-blind, placebo-controlled phase I-IIa trial testing Ad26.COV2.S in healthy adults. Investigators did not know the trial group allocation while performing experiments and assessing outcomes. Ad26.COV2.S was administered intramuscularly at a dose of 5x10^10 or 1x10^11 viral particles, either as one shot or as two shots given 56 days apart. The TCR-sequenced set comprised about 30 samples: some 19 Ad26.COV2.S vaccine recipients, 5 placebo recipients and 8 SARS-CoV-2 convalescent individuals. TCRbeta repertoire sequencing was used to assess the specificity and breadth of SARS-CoV-2-reactive T cell receptors after Ad26.COV2.S vaccination. Trial participants were randomized into five groups of five, in which low-dose or high-dose Ad26.COV2.S was given once or twice, or placebo was given on both occasions.

TCRbeta CDR3 regions were sequenced with the immunoSEQ Assay. After extraction, genomic DNA underwent amplification by bias-controlled multiplex PCR, followed by high-throughput sequencing. The authors' analysis ran thus. To quantify the absolute abundance of every unique TCRbeta CDR3 region, sequences were collapsed and filtered. Usable DNA was measured by amplifying reference genes present in all nucleated cells, and TCRbeta template counts were normalized to that usable DNA to estimate T cell fraction. Repertoire TCRs were annotated as SARS-CoV-2-specific by exact matching of V gene, CDR3 amino acid sequence and J gene to a known reactive TCR set. The reference SARS-CoV-2 TCR set came from MIRA and was filtered for enrichment in COVID-19-positive ImmuneCODE repertoires, removing public or cross-reactive TCRs. Using the MIRA antigens, annotated TCRs were further analysed by specific ORF or by position within an ORF. Depth was the summed frequency of annotated unique rearrangements, while breadth was defined as annotated unique rearrangements over total unique productive rearrangements. TCR breadth was compared between groups using two-sided Wilcoxon rank-sum tests. Imported from immuneACCESS, the table was reduced by TCRdb to in-frame sequences with V and J called. These copies leave out some clones; in studies compared against another copy, an unresolved V gene accounts for under half, and the cause of the remainder is not known. V, J and clone size reflect that table, while D and trimming were determined from the DNA. This sample lists about 330,000 clones; about 90% were detected once. In total, the top ten clones hold around 5.5% of the sample.

Interpreted using the paper, the treatment or condition label stands for: around 19 received Ad26.COV2.S at low or high dose, single or two shots; five or six received placebo; per-sample allocation not given. For vaccine and placebo recipients, repertoires were sequenced using samples collected on day 63 after the first injection. In Cohort 1b, around 25 adults aged 18-55 years were enrolled at a single site in Boston, USA, between 29 July and 7 August 2020. As a vaccine, Ad26.COV2.S was a replication-incompetent adenovirus type 26 vector that expressed a prefusion-stabilized SARS-CoV-2 spike protein derived from the original Wuhan strain. Relative to germline, V is missing 6 bases and J is missing 6 bases, with 6 bases of the junction outside any gene match. The CDR3 runs 14 residues from the cysteine to the phenylalanine. This entry keeps only the CDR3 DNA: 42 bases, framed from base 1. From the germline V gene, CDR1 is MNHEY and CDR2 is SVGAGI.

Here is what the overall study found, with its caveats: The authors noted that the TCR breadth and depth analyses may have underestimated total T cell responses. The study lacked the statistical power to compare responses across vaccine doses or regimens. Comparable non-spike TCR breadth was observed between vaccine and placebo recipients, consistent with only spike being contained in the vaccine. Ad26.COV2.S recipients had higher spike-specific TCR breadth than placebo recipients (P = 0.0014). After vaccination, spike-specific CD8+ and CD4+ T cell responses were reported to show substantial breadth.

With respect to this clone: This receptor's antigen is unknown. It has no much larger one-base neighbor in the sample; base qualities were not kept.

The TCR was taken from a person between 18 and 59 years old who received the Ad26.COV2.S COVID-19 vaccine or a placebo. The sequencing here drew on peripheral blood, taken in a trial of Ad26.COV2.S vaccine versus placebo. The chain was built from TRBV6-5 and TRBJ1-5; 9 bases in the junction line up with TRBD1. The CDR3: CASSQTGGTQPQHF. The bases are TGTGCCAGCAGCCAGACAGGGGGTACTCAGCCCCAGCATTTT.